This paragraph reports one T cell receptor (beta chain). This sample stems from a study of blood T cell repertoires in COVID-19. On the study more broadly: The study drew acute and convalescent COVID-19 samples from the United States, Italy and Spain. From T cells, B-cell-depleted T cells, or PBMCs came the material, which was cDNA or gDNA.

The Seattle patients joined while their infection was active and were tracked longitudinally afterward. Methods used by the authors: Using reference gene primer amplification, nucleated cell counts were estimated. Using immunoSEQ multiplex PCR, the repertoire was profiled, and TCRdb retains in-frame clones only, with some absent. V and J calls and clone size come straight from that table; D and trimming were deduced from the DNA. Of around 440,000 clones in the sample, about nine tenths were seen once. Per germline, CDR1 MNHEY and CDR2 SVGAGI. The J segment lost 8 bases and the V segment lost 7 bases, leaving 11 bases of the junction unmatched. The CDR3 contains 15 residues.

The chain is built from TRBV6-5 and TRBJ1-4; 9 bases align to TRBD1. The TCR comes from a woman aged 45 to 65 with COVID-19, enrolled during active disease. What was sequenced was peripheral blood. Here the CDR3 DNA reads TGTGCCAGCACCTTCCTGGGGACAGGGAGCGAAAAACTGTTTTTT. Protein sequence: CASTFLGTGSEKLFF.